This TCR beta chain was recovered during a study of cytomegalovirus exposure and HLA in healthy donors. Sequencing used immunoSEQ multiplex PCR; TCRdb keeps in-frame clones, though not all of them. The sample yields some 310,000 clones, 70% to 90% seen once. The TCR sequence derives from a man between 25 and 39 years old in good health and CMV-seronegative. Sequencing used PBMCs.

Here the CDR3 reads CASSQDGTGQETQYF. The CDR3 bases are TGCGCCAGCAGCCAAGATGGGACAGGCCAAGAGACCCAGTACTTC. V is TRBV4-1 and J is TRBJ2-5, with TRBD1 matching 8 bases. V was clipped by 0 bases and J by 1 base; unmatched bases: 1. Germline values: CDR1 MGHRA, CDR2 YSYEKL. The CDR3 has 15 amino acids.